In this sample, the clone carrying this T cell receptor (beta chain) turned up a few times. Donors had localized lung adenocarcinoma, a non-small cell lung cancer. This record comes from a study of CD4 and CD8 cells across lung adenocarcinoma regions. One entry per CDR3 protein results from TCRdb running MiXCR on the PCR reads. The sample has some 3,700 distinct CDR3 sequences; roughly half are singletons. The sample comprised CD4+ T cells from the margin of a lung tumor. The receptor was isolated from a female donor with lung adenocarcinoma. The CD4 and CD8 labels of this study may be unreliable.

The CDR3 nucleotides are TGTGCCACCAGTGATCTAGCGCAATCCTACAATGAGCAGTTCTTC. It yields the protein CATSDLAQSYNEQFF. This rearrangement joins TRBV24-1 to TRBJ2-1; D perhaps matches TRBD2 (6 bases). The germline V gene encodes CDR1 KGHDR and CDR2 SFDVKD. CDR3 length: 15 residues. V was cut by 3 bases and J by 1 base, with 9 bases left in between.